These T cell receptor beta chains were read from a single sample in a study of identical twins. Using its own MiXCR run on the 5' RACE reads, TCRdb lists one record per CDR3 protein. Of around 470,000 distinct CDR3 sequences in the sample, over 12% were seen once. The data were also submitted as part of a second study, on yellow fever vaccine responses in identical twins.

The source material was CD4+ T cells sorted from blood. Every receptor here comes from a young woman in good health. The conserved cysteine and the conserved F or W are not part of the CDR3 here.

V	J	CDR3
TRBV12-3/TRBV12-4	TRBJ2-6	ASRSDRSGANVLT
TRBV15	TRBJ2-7	ATSSPPGGIYEQY
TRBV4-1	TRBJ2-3	ASSQAAGSGGGRDTQY
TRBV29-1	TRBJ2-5	SVERGWVQETQY
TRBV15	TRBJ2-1	ATSRIPGQRAPNEQF
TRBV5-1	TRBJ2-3	ASSLGPSPTDTQY
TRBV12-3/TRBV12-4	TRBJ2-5	ASSSAETQY
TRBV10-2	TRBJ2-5	ASSEGARGLAGRETQY
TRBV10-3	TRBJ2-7	AIREPPGLAGVYEQY
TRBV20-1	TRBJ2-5	SAFNLAGVLQETQY
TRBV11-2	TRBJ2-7	ASSLGGVRQY
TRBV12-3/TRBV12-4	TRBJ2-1	ASSEAGGQF
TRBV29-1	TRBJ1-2	SVGFGNGYT
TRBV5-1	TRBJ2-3	ASMALALDTQY
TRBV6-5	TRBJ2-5	ASRSTLSQY
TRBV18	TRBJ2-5	ASRSTVQETQY
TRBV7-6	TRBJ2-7	ASSSNRGEQY
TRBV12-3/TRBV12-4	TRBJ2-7	ASGSGTGGAFEQY
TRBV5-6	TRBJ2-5	ASSWGPGLMETQY
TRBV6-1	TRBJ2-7	ASGGTLMKQY
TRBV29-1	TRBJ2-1	SVPSASGGLLGTYNEQF
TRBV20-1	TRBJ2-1	SASSAGGPWNEQF
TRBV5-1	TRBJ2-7	ASSSTPRDSVEGSSYEQY
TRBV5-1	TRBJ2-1	ASSLDLGSRQF
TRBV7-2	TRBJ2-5	ASSRHDGLQETQY
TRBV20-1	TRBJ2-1	SAEIAGGGEQF
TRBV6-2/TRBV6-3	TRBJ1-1	ASSRPGRYSEAF
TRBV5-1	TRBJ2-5	ASSLAGTRSETQY
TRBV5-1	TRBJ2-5	ASRPLAVQETQY
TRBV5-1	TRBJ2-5	ASRTAGVETQY
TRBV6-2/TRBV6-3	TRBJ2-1	ASSYSPTLYNEQF
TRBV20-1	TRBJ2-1	SAPPGLNREQF
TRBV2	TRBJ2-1	ASSYTSGDNEQF
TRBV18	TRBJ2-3	ASSPGLAGEYTQY
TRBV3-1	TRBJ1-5	ASSLEEGQPQH
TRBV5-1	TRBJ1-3	ASSLATGGDSGNTIY
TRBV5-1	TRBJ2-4	ASSIQGLGDIQY
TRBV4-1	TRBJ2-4	ASSQDWLAGRNIQY
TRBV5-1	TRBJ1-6	ASSLTYNSPLH
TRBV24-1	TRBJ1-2	ATEDRANYGYT
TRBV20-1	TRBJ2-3	SASLISTDTQY
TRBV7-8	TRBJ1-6	ASSLVTANSPLH
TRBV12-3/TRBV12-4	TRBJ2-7	ASSLYRLGSYEQY
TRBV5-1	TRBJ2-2	ASSPGGRTGELF
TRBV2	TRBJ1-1	ASSEEVSGGTEAF
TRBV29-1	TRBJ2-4	SVEIDIQY
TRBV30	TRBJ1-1	AWSLKGNTEAF
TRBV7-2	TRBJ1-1	ASSLVGTGYTEAF